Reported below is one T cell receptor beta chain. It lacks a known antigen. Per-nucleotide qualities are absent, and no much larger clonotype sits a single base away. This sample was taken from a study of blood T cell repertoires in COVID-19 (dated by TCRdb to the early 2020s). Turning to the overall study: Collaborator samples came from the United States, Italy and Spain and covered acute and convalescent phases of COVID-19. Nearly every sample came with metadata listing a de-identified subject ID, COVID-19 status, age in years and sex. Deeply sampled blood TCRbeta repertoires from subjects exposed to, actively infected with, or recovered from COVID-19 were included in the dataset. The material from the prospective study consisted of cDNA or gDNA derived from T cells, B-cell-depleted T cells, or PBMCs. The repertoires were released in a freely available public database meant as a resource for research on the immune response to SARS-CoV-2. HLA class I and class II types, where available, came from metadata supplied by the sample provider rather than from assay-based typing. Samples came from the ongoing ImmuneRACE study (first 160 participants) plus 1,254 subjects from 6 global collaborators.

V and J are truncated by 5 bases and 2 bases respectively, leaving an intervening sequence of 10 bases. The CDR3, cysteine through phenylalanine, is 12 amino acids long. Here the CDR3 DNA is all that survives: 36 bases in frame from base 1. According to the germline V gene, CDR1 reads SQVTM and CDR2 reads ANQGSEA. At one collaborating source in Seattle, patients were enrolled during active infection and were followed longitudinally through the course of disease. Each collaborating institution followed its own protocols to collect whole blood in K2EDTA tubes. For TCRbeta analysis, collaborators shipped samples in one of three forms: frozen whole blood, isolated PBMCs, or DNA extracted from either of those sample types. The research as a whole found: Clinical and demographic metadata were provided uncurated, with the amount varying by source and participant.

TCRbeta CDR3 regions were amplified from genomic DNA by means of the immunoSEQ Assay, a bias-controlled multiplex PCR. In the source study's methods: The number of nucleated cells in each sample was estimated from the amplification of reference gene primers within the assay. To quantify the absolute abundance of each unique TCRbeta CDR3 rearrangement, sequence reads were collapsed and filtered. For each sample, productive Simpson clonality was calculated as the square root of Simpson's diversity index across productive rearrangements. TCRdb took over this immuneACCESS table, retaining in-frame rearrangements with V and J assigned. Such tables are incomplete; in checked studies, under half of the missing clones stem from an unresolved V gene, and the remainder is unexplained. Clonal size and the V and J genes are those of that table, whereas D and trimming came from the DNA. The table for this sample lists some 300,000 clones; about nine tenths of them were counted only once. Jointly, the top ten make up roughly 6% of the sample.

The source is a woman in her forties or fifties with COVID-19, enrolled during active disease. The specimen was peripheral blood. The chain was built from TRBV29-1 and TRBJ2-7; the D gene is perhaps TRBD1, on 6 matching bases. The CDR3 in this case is CSVRQGTYEQYF. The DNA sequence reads TGCAGCGTTCGGCAGGGGACCTACGAGCAGTACTTC.